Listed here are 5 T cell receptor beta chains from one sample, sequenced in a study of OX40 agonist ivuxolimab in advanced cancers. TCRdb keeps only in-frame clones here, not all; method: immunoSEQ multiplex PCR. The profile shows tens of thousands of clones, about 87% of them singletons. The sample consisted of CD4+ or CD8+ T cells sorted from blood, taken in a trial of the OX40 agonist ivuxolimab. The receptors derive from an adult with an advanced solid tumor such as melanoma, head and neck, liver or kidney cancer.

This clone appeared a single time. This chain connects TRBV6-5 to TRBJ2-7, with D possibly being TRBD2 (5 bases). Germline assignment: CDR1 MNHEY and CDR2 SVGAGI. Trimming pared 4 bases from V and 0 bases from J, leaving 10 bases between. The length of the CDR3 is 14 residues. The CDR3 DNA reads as TGTGCCAGCAGTTTTACTAGTAACTCCTACGAGCAGTACTTC. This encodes CASSFTSNSYEQYF.

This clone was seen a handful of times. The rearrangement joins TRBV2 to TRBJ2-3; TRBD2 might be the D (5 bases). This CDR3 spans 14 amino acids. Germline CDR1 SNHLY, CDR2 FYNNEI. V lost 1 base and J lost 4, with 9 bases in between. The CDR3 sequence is CASSEVWRSDTQYF. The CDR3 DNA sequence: TGTGCCAGCAGTGAAGTGTGGAGGTCAGATACGCAGTATTTT.

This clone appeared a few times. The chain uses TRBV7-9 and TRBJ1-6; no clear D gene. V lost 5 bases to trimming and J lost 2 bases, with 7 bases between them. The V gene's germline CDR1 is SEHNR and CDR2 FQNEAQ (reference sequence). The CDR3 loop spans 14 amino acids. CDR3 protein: CASSPSTYNSPLHF. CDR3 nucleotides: TGTGCCAGCAGCCCCTCAACCTATAATTCACCCCTCCACTTT. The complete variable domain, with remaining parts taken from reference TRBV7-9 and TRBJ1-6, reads DTGVSQNPRHKITKRGQNVTFRCDPISEHNRLYWYRQTLGQGPEFLTYFQNEAQLEKSRLLSDRFSAERPKGSFSTLEIQRTEQGDSAMYLCASSPSTYNSPLHFGNGTRLTVT.

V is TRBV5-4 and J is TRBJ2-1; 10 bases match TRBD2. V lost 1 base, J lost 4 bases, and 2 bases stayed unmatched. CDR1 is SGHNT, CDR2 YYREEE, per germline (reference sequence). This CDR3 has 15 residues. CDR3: CASSLTSGEYNEQFF. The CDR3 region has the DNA TGTGCCAGCAGCTTGACTAGCGGGGAATACAATGAGCAGTTCTTC.

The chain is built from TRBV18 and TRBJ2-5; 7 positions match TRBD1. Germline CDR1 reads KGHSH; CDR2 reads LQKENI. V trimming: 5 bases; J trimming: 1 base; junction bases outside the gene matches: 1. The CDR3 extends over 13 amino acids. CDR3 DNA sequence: TGTGCCAGCTCAACAGGGGTCCAAGAGACCCAGTACTTC. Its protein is CASSTGVQETQYF.